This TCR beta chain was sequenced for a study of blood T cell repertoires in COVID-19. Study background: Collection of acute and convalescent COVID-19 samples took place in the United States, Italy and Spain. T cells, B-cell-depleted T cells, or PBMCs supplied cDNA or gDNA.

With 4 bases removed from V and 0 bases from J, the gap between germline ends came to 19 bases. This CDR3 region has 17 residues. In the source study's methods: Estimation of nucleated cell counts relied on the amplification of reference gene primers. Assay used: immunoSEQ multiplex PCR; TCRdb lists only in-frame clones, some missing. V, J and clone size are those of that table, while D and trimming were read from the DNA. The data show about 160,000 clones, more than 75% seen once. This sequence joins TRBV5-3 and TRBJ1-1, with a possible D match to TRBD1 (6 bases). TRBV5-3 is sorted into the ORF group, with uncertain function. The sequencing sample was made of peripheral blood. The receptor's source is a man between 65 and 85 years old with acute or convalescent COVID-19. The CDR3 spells CARSQGRFGQLNTEAFF. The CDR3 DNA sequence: TGTGCCAGAAGCCAGGGTAGGTTCGGACAGCTGAACACTGAAGCTTTCTTT.